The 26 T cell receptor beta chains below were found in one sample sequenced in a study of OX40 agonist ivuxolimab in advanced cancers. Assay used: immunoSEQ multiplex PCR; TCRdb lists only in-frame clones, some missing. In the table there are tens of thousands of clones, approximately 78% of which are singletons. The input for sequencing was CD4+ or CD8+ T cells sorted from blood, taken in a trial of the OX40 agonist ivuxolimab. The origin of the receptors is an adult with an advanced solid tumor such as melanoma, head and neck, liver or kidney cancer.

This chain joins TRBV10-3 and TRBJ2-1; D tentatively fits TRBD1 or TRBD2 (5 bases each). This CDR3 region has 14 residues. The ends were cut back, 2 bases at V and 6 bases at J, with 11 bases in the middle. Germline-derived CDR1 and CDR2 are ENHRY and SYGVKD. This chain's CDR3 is CAISEIMGVNEQFF. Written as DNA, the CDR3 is TGTGCCATCAGTGAGATAATGGGGGTCAATGAGCAGTTCTTC.

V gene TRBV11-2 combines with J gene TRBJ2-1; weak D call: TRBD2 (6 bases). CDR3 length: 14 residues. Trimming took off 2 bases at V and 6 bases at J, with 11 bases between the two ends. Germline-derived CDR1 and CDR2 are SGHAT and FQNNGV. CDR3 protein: CASSLLGGINEQFF. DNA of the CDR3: TGTGCCAGCAGCTTACTGGGCGGGATCAATGAGCAGTTCTTC.

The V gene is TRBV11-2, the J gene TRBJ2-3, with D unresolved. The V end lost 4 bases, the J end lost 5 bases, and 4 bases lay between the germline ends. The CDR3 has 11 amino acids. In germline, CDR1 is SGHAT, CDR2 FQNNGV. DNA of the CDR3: TGTGCCAGCAGCTGGGGAGATACGCAGTATTTT. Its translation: CASSWGDTQYF.

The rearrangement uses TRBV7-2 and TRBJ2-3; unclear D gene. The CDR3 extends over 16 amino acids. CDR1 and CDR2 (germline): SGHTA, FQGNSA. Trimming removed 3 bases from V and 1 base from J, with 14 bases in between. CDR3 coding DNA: TGTGCCAGCAGCTTTAGATCCGCCGGCCGCACAGATACGCAGTATTTT. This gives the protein CASSFRSAGRTDTQYF.

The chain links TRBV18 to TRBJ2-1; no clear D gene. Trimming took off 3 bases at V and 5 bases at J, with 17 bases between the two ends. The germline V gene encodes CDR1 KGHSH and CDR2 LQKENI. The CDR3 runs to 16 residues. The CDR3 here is CASSPPDIRINNEQFF. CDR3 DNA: TGTGCCAGCTCACCCCCTGACATCCGGATAAACAATGAGCAGTTCTTC.

DNA for the CDR3: TGTGCCAGTAGTACACCAGCGGAGCCCACAGATACGCAGTATTTT. Translated, it gives CASSTPAEPTDTQYF. The chain couples TRBV19 to TRBJ2-3; a weak D match, TRBD2 (5 bases). This CDR3 is built from 15 residues. Germline assignment: CDR1 LNHDA and CDR2 SQIVND (reference sequence). Deletions cut 4 bases from V and 2 bases from J, with 13 bases between.

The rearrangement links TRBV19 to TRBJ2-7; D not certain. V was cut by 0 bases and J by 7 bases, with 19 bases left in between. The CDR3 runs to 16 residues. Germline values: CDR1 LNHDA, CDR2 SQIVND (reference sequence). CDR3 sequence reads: CASSIDKRSPSWEQYF. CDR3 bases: TGTGCCAGTAGTATAGACAAGAGGAGCCCCTCCTGGGAGCAGTACTTC.

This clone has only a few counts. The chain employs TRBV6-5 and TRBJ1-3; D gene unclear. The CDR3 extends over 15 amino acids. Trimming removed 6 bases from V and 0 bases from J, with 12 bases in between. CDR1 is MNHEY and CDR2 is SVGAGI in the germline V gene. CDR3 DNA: TGTGCCAGCAGCTCGACAAGGAGCTCTGGAAACACCATATATTTT. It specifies CASSSTRSSGNTIYF.

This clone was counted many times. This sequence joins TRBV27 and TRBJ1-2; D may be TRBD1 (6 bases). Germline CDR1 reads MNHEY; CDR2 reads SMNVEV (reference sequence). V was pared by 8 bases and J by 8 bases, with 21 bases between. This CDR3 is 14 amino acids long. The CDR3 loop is CASRRVGGASGYTF. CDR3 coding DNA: TGTGCCAGCCGCCGGGTGGGGGGGGCGAGCGGCTACACCTTC.

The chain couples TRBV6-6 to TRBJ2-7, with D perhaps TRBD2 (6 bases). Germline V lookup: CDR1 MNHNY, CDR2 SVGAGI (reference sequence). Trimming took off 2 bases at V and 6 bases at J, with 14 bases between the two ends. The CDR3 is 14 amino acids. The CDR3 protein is CASSYRRDQPEQYF. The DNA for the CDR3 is TGTGCCAGCAGTTACAGGCGGGATCAGCCCGAGCAGTACTTC.

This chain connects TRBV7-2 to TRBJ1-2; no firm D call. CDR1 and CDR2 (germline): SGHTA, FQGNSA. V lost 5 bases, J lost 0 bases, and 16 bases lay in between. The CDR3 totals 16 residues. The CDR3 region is CASSASRANPNYGYTF. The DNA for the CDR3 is TGTGCCAGCAGCGCCTCAAGGGCCAATCCTAACTATGGCTACACCTTC.

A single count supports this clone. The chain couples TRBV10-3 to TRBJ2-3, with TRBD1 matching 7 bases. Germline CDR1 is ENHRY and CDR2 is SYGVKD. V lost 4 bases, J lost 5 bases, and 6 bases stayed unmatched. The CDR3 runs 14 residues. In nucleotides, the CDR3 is TGTGCCATCAGTGCAGGGGGTTCCCTAGATACGCAGTATTTT. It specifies CAISAGGSLDTQYF.

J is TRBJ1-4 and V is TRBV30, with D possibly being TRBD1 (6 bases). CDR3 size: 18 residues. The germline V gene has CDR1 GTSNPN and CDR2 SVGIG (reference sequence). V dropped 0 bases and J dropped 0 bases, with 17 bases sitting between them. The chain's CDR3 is CAWSVHRALIPTNEKLFF. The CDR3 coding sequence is TGTGCCTGGAGTGTACACAGGGCTCTAATTCCAACTAATGAAAAACTGTTTTTT.

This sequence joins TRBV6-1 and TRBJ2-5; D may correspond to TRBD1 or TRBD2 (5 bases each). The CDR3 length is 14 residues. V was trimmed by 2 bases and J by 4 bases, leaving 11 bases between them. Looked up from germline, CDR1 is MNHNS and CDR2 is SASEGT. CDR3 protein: CASSEFRGRETQYF. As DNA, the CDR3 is TGTGCCAGCAGTGAATTCCGGGGCCGAGAGACCCAGTACTTC.

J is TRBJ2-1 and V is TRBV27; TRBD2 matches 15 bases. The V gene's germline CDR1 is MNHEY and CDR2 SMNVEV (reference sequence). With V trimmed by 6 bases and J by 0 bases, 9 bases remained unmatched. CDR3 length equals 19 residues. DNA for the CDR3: TGTGCCAGCAGAAGCTGGACTAGCGGGAGGGGGAGCTCCTACAATGAGCAGTTCTTC. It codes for CASRSWTSGRGSSYNEQFF.

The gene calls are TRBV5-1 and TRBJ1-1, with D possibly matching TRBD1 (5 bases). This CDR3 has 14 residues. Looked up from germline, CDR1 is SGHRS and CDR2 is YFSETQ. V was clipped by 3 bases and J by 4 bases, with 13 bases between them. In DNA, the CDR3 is TGCGCCAGCAGCTCGGGACTAGTGGGCACTGAAGCTTTCTTT. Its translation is CASSSGLVGTEAFF.

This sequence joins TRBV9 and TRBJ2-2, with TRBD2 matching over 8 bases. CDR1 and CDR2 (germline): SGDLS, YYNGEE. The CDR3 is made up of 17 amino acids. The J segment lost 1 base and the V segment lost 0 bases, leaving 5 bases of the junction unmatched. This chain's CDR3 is CASSVEPSGRNTGELFF. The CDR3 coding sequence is TGTGCCAGCAGCGTAGAGCCGAGCGGGAGGAACACCGGGGAGCTGTTTTTT.

The CDR3 DNA reads TGCGCCAGCAGTTATACCTTGGACACCAATTCACCCCTCCACTTT. This gives the protein CASSYTLDTNSPLHF. The chain is built from TRBV5-1 and TRBJ1-6; tentatively, D is TRBD1 (5 bases). V lost 5 bases and J 7 bases, leaving 16 bases between the germline ends. The V gene's germline CDR1 is SGHRS and CDR2 YFSETQ. This CDR3 is 15 amino acids long.

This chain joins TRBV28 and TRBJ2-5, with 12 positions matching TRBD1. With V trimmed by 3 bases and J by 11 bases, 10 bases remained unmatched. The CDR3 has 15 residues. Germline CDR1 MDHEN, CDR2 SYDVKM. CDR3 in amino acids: CASSLGTGGTRLQYF. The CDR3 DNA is TGTGCCAGCAGTTTGGGGACAGGGGGCACCCGATTACAGTACTTC.

This CDR3 reads CASSRGGNQPQHF. The CDR3 nucleotides are TGTGCCAGCAGCCGGGGGGGCAATCAGCCCCAGCATTTT. V is TRBV6-1 and J is TRBJ1-5; D perhaps matches TRBD1 (5 bases). The CDR3 contains 13 residues. Germline V gene sequence: CDR1 MNHNS, CDR2 SASEGT. V was cut by 6 bases and J by 2 bases, with 8 bases left in between.

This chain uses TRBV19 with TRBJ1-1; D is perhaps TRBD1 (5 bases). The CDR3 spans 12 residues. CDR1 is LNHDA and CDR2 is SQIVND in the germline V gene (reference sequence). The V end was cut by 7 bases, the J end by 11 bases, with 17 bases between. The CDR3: CASTMTRGTAFF. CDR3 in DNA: TGTGCCAGTACCATGACAAGGGGAACGGCTTTCTTT.

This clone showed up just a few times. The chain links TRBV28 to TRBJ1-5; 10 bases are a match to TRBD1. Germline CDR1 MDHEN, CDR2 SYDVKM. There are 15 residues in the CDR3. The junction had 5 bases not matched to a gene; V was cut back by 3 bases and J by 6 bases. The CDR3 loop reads CASSFRDRGTQPQHF. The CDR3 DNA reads TGTGCCAGCAGTTTCCGGGACAGGGGCACTCAGCCCCAGCATTTT. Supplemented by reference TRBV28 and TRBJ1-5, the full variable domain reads DVKVTQSSRYLVKRTGEKVFLECVQDMDHENMFWYRQDPGLGLRLIYFSYDVKMKEKGDIPEGYSVSREKKERFSLILESASTNQTSMYLCASSFRDRGTQPQHFGDGTRLSIL.

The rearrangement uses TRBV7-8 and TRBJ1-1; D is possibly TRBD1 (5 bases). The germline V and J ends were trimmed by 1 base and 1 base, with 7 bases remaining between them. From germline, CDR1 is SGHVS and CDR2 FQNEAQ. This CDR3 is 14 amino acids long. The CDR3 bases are TGTGCCAGCAGCTTAGTTAGGGGGAACACTGAAGCTTTCTTT. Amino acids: CASSLVRGNTEAFF.

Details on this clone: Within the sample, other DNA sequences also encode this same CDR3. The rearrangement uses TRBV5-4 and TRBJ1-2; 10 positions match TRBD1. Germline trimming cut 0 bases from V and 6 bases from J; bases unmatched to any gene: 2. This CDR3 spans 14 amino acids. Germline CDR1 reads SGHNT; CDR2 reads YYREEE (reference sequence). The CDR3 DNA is TGTGCCAGCAGCTTGGGAGGGACAGGGGATGGCTACACCTTC. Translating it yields CASSLGGTGDGYTF.

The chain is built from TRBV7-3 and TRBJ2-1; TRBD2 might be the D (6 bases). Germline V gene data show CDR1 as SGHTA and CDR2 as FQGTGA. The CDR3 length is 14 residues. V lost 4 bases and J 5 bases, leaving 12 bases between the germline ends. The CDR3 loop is CASSSAGTHNEQFF. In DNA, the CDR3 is TGTGCCAGCAGCTCGGCGGGAACCCACAATGAGCAGTTCTTC.

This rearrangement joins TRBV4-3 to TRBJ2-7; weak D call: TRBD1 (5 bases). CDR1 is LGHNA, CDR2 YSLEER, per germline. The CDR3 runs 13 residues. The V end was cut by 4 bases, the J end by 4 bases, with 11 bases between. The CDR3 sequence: CASSPQASYEQYF. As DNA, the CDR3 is TGCGCCAGCAGCCCACAGGCGTCATACGAGCAGTACTTC.